A selection of T cell receptor beta chains follows, all from one sample in a study of blood T cell repertoires in COVID-19. Repertoires were generated with immunoSEQ multiplex PCR, while TCRdb's copy carries only in-frame clones and drops some. Of under 200,000 clones listed, more than 65% were seen once; the top ten hold roughly 6%. Material for sequencing was PBMCs or T cells enriched from blood (not recorded which). The origin of the receptors is a middle-aged woman with acute COVID-19. Each CDR3 is given with its conserved first and last residue. A D gene is named only where the DNA matches it firmly. Some rows mark clone size as missing; the rest say once, few, many or name a class of expanded clone.

j_gene: TRBJ1-5; abundance: .; d_gene: .; len: 12; v_gene: TRBV6-5; CDR3nt: TGTGCCAGCAGACAGGGCCATCAGCCCCAGCATTTT; CDR3aa: CASRQGHQPQHF
j_gene: TRBJ1-1; abundance: .; d_gene: .; len: 13; v_gene: TRBV25-1; CDR3nt: TGTGCCAGCAGTGACCCCGGGGTCCGAGAAGCTTTCTTT; CDR3aa: CASSDPGVREAFF
j_gene: TRBJ1-4; abundance: .; d_gene: .; len: 15; v_gene: TRBV19; CDR3nt: TGTGCCAGTAGTCAGGGGTTAAGGGGAAGTGAAAAACTGTTTTTT; CDR3aa: CASSQGLRGSEKLFF
j_gene: TRBJ2-1; abundance: .; d_gene: .; len: 13; v_gene: TRBV2; CDR3nt: TGTGCCAGCAGTGGGGGCCCCTACAATGAGCAGTTCTTC; CDR3aa: CASSGGPYNEQFF
j_gene: TRBJ1-4; abundance: .; d_gene: .; len: 14; v_gene: TRBV3-1/TRBV3-2; CDR3nt: TGTGCCAGCAGCCAAGTAGAAGGGGCCTCACAGCTGGTTTTT; CDR3aa: CASSQVEGASQLVF
j_gene: TRBJ1-6; abundance: once; d_gene: .; len: 14; v_gene: TRBV18; CDR3nt: TGTGCCAGCTCACCAACAGGGTTGCATTCACCCCTCCACTTT; CDR3aa: CASSPTGLHSPLHF
j_gene: TRBJ2-5; abundance: .; d_gene: TRBD2; len: 11; v_gene: TRBV20-1; CDR3nt: TGCAGTGCCACACTAGCGCAGACCCAGTACTTC; CDR3aa: CSATLAQTQYF
j_gene: TRBJ2-7; abundance: .; d_gene: .; len: 14; v_gene: TRBV3-1/TRBV3-2; CDR3nt: TGTGCCAGCAGTCCCCAGGAGGGGATCAACGAGCAGTACTTC; CDR3aa: CASSPQEGINEQYF
j_gene: TRBJ2-5; abundance: once; d_gene: TRBD2; len: 14; v_gene: TRBV30; CDR3nt: TGTGCCTTAACCGGGACTAGCGCTCAAGAGACCCAGTACTTC; CDR3aa: CALTGTSAQETQYF
j_gene: TRBJ2-1; abundance: .; d_gene: TRBD1; len: 15; v_gene: TRBV6-4; CDR3nt: TGTGCCAGCAGTGACGGGGGGACAGGAGGCAATGAGCAGTTCTTC; CDR3aa: CASSDGGTGGNEQFF
j_gene: TRBJ2-5; abundance: .; d_gene: .; len: 16; v_gene: TRBV5-6; CDR3nt: TGTGCCAGCAGCAGCATACCGGGACTGGAAAGAGAGACCCAGTACTTC; CDR3aa: CASSSIPGLERETQYF
j_gene: TRBJ1-1; abundance: .; d_gene: TRBD1; len: 13; v_gene: TRBV27; CDR3nt: TGTGCCACCTCGACAGGGATGAACACTGAAGCTTTCTTT; CDR3aa: CATSTGMNTEAFF
j_gene: TRBJ2-6; abundance: .; d_gene: .; len: 19; v_gene: TRBV5-1; CDR3nt: TGCGCCAGCAGCTTGATATGGACATACGAAAAAGGGGGGGCCAACGTCCTGACTTTC; CDR3aa: CASSLIWTYEKGGANVLTF
j_gene: TRBJ2-5; abundance: few; d_gene: TRBD2; len: 15; v_gene: TRBV30; CDR3nt: TGTGCCTGGAGTGCGGGACTAGCGGGAGATGAGACCCAGTACTTC; CDR3aa: CAWSAGLAGDETQYF
j_gene: TRBJ1-1; abundance: .; d_gene: .; len: 13; v_gene: TRBV7-3; CDR3nt: TGTGCCAGCAGCTCCACGGGGGAGACTGAAGCTTTCTTT; CDR3aa: CASSSTGETEAFF
j_gene: TRBJ1-1; abundance: .; d_gene: TRBD1; len: 17; v_gene: TRBV7-9; CDR3nt: TGTGCCAGCAGCTTAGCTGGTCAGGGGGCGTTGAACACTGAAGCTTTCTTT; CDR3aa: CASSLAGQGALNTEAFF
j_gene: TRBJ2-3; abundance: once; d_gene: .; len: 13; v_gene: TRBV12-3/TRBV12-4; CDR3nt: TGTGCCAGCAGTTTAGCGGACACCGATACGCAGTATTTT; CDR3aa: CASSLADTDTQYF
j_gene: TRBJ2-1; abundance: .; d_gene: TRBD2; len: 16; v_gene: TRBV7-9; CDR3nt: TGTGCCAGCAGCTATTCTAGCGGGAGGGCTTCGGATGAGCAGTTCTTC; CDR3aa: CASSYSSGRASDEQFF
j_gene: TRBJ2-2; abundance: .; d_gene: .; len: 16; v_gene: TRBV11-3; CDR3nt: TGTGCCAGCAGCTTAATTGGGGGCCAGCACACCGGGGAGCTGTTTTTT; CDR3aa: CASSLIGGQHTGELFF
j_gene: TRBJ2-1; abundance: .; d_gene: TRBD2; len: 15; v_gene: TRBV19; CDR3nt: TGTGCCAGTAACCCGGGACTAGCGCTATACAATGAGCAGTTCTTC; CDR3aa: CASNPGLALYNEQFF
j_gene: TRBJ1-6; abundance: .; d_gene: TRBD1; len: 14; v_gene: TRBV5-1; CDR3nt: TGCGCCAGCAGCCCTGGGACAGGGAATTCACCCCTCCACTTT; CDR3aa: CASSPGTGNSPLHF
j_gene: TRBJ2-5; abundance: .; d_gene: TRBD1; len: 17; v_gene: TRBV14; CDR3nt: TGTGCCAGCAGCCAAAGGTTGTTGACAGGGGGCCGGGAGACCCAGTACTTC; CDR3aa: CASSQRLLTGGRETQYF
j_gene: TRBJ2-1; abundance: .; d_gene: TRBD2; len: 15; v_gene: TRBV18; CDR3nt: TGTGCCAGCTCAGCCTTACTAGCGGGAGGAGGCGAGCAGTTCTTC; CDR3aa: CASSALLAGGGEQFF
j_gene: TRBJ1-2; abundance: .; d_gene: TRBD1; len: 14; v_gene: TRBV19; CDR3nt: TGTGCCAGTAGTGACGTTGGACAGGGCTATGGCTACACCTTC; CDR3aa: CASSDVGQGYGYTF
j_gene: TRBJ1-5; abundance: .; d_gene: .; len: 15; v_gene: TRBV6-1; CDR3nt: TGTGCCAGCAGTGAAGGGTCCCCGGGGGGCAAGCCCCAGCATTTT; CDR3aa: CASSEGSPGGKPQHF
j_gene: TRBJ1-1; abundance: .; d_gene: .; len: 18; v_gene: TRBV21-1; CDR3nt: TGTGCCAGCAGCAAAGCGGGGGGGAGTGTACCAAAGGACACTGAAGCTTTCTTT; CDR3aa: CASSKAGGSVPKDTEAFF
j_gene: TRBJ2-7; abundance: .; d_gene: TRBD1; len: 15; v_gene: TRBV7-3; CDR3nt: TGTGCCAGCAGCGGGGGACAGGGGGCATCCTACGAGCAGTACTTC; CDR3aa: CASSGGQGASYEQYF
j_gene: TRBJ1-2; abundance: .; d_gene: .; len: 14; v_gene: TRBV4-1; CDR3nt: TGCGCCAGCAGCCAGCCTCAGGGCAACTATGGCTACACCTTC; CDR3aa: CASSQPQGNYGYTF
j_gene: TRBJ1-5; abundance: .; d_gene: .; len: 16; v_gene: TRBV2; CDR3nt: TGTGCCAGCAGTGATATCAGGGGCGCGAGCAATCAGCCCCAGCATTTT; CDR3aa: CASSDIRGASNQPQHF
j_gene: TRBJ1-1; abundance: .; d_gene: TRBD1; len: 16; v_gene: TRBV12-5; CDR3nt: TGTGCTAGTGGTTCTCAAAGGGGACAGGGGGACACTGAAGCTTTCTTT; CDR3aa: CASGSQRGQGDTEAFF
j_gene: TRBJ2-1; abundance: .; d_gene: TRBD2; len: 16; v_gene: TRBV7-6; CDR3nt: TGTGCCAGCAGCTTGAGTGCGGGAGGGAGGGCGGATGAGCAGTTCTTC; CDR3aa: CASSLSAGGRADEQFF
j_gene: TRBJ2-7; abundance: .; d_gene: TRBD2; len: 15; v_gene: TRBV7-2; CDR3nt: TGTGCCAGCAGCTGGGGAGGCGGGAGCTCCTACGAGCAGTACTTC; CDR3aa: CASSWGGGSSYEQYF
j_gene: TRBJ2-5; abundance: .; d_gene: TRBD1; len: 17; v_gene: TRBV14; CDR3nt: TGTGCCAGCAGCCTCTCCCCGGGGACAGGGGCCGGGGAGACCCAGTACTTC; CDR3aa: CASSLSPGTGAGETQYF
j_gene: TRBJ2-3; abundance: .; d_gene: .; len: 15; v_gene: TRBV5-1; CDR3nt: TGCGCCAGCCGCCCAGGGGCCCACCAGGGAGATACGCAGTATTTT; CDR3aa: CASRPGAHQGDTQYF
j_gene: TRBJ2-3; abundance: few; d_gene: TRBD2; len: 14; v_gene: TRBV2; CDR3nt: TGTGCCAGCAGCGGGACTAGCGGGCAAGATACGCAGTATTTT; CDR3aa: CASSGTSGQDTQYF
j_gene: TRBJ2-7; abundance: .; d_gene: .; len: 15; v_gene: TRBV11-2; CDR3nt: TGTGCCAGCAGCCTGTATCCCGACTCCTCCTACGAGCAGTACTTC; CDR3aa: CASSLYPDSSYEQYF
j_gene: TRBJ2-1; abundance: .; d_gene: .; len: 15; v_gene: TRBV7-9; CDR3nt: TGTGCCAGCAGCTTAGCGGGAAGCGGCCATGATGAGCAGTTCTTC; CDR3aa: CASSLAGSGHDEQFF
j_gene: TRBJ2-5; abundance: .; d_gene: TRBD2; len: 18; v_gene: TRBV29-1; CDR3nt: TGCAGCGTTGAAGTGGGGAGGGGACTAGCGGGAGGTGGAGAGACCCAGTACTTC; CDR3aa: CSVEVGRGLAGGGETQYF
j_gene: TRBJ1-3; abundance: .; d_gene: TRBD1; len: 14; v_gene: TRBV6-5; CDR3nt: TGTGCCAGCAGTCCGACAGGGAACGGAAACACCATATATTTT; CDR3aa: CASSPTGNGNTIYF